These T cell receptor beta chains were read from a single sample in a study of shared clonotypes between healthy human individuals. The data were produced by immunoSEQ multiplex PCR, yet TCRdb's version contains in-frame clones alone and is incomplete. The sample includes 800,000 to 1,200,000 clones, roughly 74% of them seen just once. The sequenced sample was memory CD4+ T cells from PBMCs. Receptors originate from a man between 18 and 29 years old in good health. Some clones in this sample may be carry-over from other donors' samples. The CDR3 runs from the conserved cysteine through the conserved F or W. Each record gives: J gene, V gene, D gene, clone size, CDR3 DNA, CDR3 protein. D genes are given only for firm matches. Some rows mark clone size as missing; the rest say once, few, many or name a class of expanded clone.

TRBJ2-3	TRBV25-1	-	-	TGTGCCAGCAGCCAGTCCCGGGACTGGGGGGATACGCAGTATTTT	CASSQSRDWGDTQYF
TRBJ2-3	TRBV4-2	-	-	TGTGCCAGCAGCCAAGTTTCAGTGGGGCTTACGGATACGCAGTATTTT	CASSQVSVGLTDTQYF
TRBJ1-1	TRBV19	TRBD1	-	TGTGCCAGTAGGCCGGTACAGGGGATGGTGGCTGAAGCTTTCTTT	CASRPVQGMVAEAFF
TRBJ2-3	TRBV5-1	TRBD2	-	TGCGCCAGCAGCCTCGGGTCCACTAGCGGGAGCACAGATACGCAGTATTTT	CASSLGSTSGSTDTQYF
TRBJ2-7	TRBV28	-	few	TGTGCCAGCAGTTTGTCGCAGGGGCCCTACGAGCAGTACTTC	CASSLSQGPYEQYF
TRBJ2-4	TRBV6-5	TRBD1	-	TGTGCCAGCAGGGGGACAGGGAGGGGCATTCAGTACTTC	CASRGTGRGIQYF
TRBJ2-1	TRBV7-9	-	few	TGTGCCAGCAGCCAATCTCCCCCCCCACAGCAGTTCTTC	CASSQSPPPQQFF
TRBJ1-5	TRBV7-2	-	-	TGTGCCAGCAGCTTAGCGCAGGGTCTCGGTCAGCCCCAGCATTTT	CASSLAQGLGQPQHF
TRBJ1-5	TRBV28	-	-	TGTGCCAGCATCAAGGGGGAGGGTCAGCCCCAGCATTTT	CASIKGEGQPQHF
TRBJ1-4	TRBV6-5	TRBD1	-	TGTGCCAGCAGTTACTTCCGGGACAGGGATGAAAAACTGTTTTTT	CASSYFRDRDEKLFF
TRBJ2-7	TRBV12-2	-	-	TGTGCAAGTCGCTTACACCCGGGACAGGGGGCCTACGAGCAGTACTTC	CASRLHPGQGAYEQYF
TRBJ2-7	TRBV18	-	-	TGTGCCAGCTCACCACGAACAGGCTCGGGCTACGAGCAGTACTTC	CASSPRTGSGYEQYF
TRBJ2-2	TRBV10-3	TRBD1	-	TGTGCCATCAGGGACAGGGTTGCCGGGGAGCTGTTTTTT	CAIRDRVAGELFF
TRBJ1-2	TRBV5-1	TRBD1	-	TGCGCCAGCAGCTTCGCAGGGTGCGGACAGGGGGTTTGCACCTTC	CASSFAGCGQGVCTF
TRBJ1-2	TRBV6-1	-	-	TGTGCCAGCAGTGAAAGGGACTATCGCGGCTACACCTTC	CASSERDYRGYTF